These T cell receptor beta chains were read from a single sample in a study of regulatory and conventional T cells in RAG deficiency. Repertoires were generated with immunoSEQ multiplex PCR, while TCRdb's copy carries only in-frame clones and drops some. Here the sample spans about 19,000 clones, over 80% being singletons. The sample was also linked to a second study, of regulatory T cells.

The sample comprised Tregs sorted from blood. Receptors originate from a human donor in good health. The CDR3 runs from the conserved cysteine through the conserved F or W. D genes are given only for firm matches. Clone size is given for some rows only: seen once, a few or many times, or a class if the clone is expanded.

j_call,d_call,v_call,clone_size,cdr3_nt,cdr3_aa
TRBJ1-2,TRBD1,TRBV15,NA,TGTGCCACCAGCAGTCGGACAGGGGTTTCCTATGGCTACACCTTC,CATSSRTGVSYGYTF
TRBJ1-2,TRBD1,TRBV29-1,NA,TGCAGCGTTGAAGAGAAGACAGGGTGGCACTATGGCTACACCTTC,CSVEEKTGWHYGYTF
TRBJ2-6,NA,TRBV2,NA,TGTGCCAGCAGTGTGGTGACCCTTGGTGGAGGCTCTGGGGCCAACGTCCTGACTTTC,CASSVVTLGGGSGANVLTF
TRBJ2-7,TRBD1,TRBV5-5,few,TGTGCCAGCAGCTTGGCCCGGGACAGAACCTACGAGCAGTACTTC,CASSLARDRTYEQYF
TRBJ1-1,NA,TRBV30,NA,TGTGCCTGGAGCCGTCTGAACACTGAAGCTTTCTTT,CAWSRLNTEAFF
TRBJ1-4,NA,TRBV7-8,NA,TGTGCCAGCAGCCCGGGTCTAAATGAAAAACTGTTTTTT,CASSPGLNEKLFF
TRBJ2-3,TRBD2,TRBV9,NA,TGTGCCAGCAGCGGGAGGGGTGCTAGCGGGGGTGATACGCAGTATTTT,CASSGRGASGGDTQYF
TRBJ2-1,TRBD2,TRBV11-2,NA,TGTGCCAGCAGAGATAGGGCGGGAGCCTTGGATTACAATGAGCAGTTCTTC,CASRDRAGALDYNEQFF
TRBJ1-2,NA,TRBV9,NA,TGTGCCAGCAGCCCCCGACTTGGTTCTAACTATGGCTACACCTTC,CASSPRLGSNYGYTF
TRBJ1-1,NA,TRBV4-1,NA,TGCGCCAGCAGCGCCGGCAACATGAACACTGAAGCTTTCTTT,CASSAGNMNTEAFF
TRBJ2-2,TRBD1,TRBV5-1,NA,TGCGCCAGCAGCTGGGACAGGGGAGCCGGGGAGCTGTTTTTT,CASSWDRGAGELFF
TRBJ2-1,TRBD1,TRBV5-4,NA,TGTGCCACCCAGACCGGGGACAGGGGTGAGCAGTTCTTC,CATQTGDRGEQFF
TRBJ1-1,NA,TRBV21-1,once,TGTGCCAGCAGCCCGAGGTGGGGGCCGACCACTGAAGCTTTCTTT,CASSPRWGPTTEAFF
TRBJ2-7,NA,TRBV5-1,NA,TGCGCCAGCAGCTTGGCAGCTACAGATCCCTACGAGCAGTACTTC,CASSLAATDPYEQYF
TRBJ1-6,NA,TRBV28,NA,TGTGCCAGCAGTTCCCCCGGGCAAAATTCACCCCTCCACTTT,CASSSPGQNSPLHF
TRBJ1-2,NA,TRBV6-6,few,TGTGCCAGCAGTACAGGACAATTAGCCTATGGCTACACCTTC,CASSTGQLAYGYTF
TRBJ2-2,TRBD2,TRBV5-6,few,TGTGCCAGCAGCTGGGGACTAGCGGGAACGGGCACCGGGGAGCTGTTTTTT,CASSWGLAGTGTGELFF
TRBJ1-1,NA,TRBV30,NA,TGTGCCTGGAGTGTAATGTATACGAACACTGAAGCTTTCTTT,CAWSVMYTNTEAFF
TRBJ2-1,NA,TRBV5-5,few,TGTGCCAGCAGCTCGTTAAGGTACAATGAGCAGTTCTTC,CASSSLRYNEQFF
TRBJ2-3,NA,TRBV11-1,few,TGTGCCAGCAGCCCGGGGTTCAGCACAGATACGCAGTATTTT,CASSPGFSTDTQYF
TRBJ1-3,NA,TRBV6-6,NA,TGTGCCAGCAGTTACGACCTCTCTGGAAACACCATATATTTT,CASSYDLSGNTIYF
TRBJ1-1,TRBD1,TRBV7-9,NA,TGTGCCAGCAGCTTAGGGGCCGGGACAGGGGGCACTGAAGCTTTCTTT,CASSLGAGTGGTEAFF
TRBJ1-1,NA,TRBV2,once,TGTGCCAGCGCTTGGGGGTGGGCTTTCTTT,CASAWGWAFF
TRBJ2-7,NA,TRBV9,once,TGTGCCAGCAGCGTATATCCGGGCATCGAGCAGTACTTC,CASSVYPGIEQYF
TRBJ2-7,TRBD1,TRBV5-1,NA,TGCGCCAGCAGCCCCAAACCAACACAGGGGGCGCGGGTATACGAGCAGTACTTC,CASSPKPTQGARVYEQYF
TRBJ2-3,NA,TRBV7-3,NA,TGTGCCAGCAGCCCCCGTGGCGGACTTAGCACAGATACGCAGTATTTT,CASSPRGGLSTDTQYF
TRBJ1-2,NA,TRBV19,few,TGTGCCAGTATGGGGTCTGCCAACTATGGCTACACCTTC,CASMGSANYGYTF
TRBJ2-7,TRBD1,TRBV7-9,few,TGTGCCAGCAGCCAGGGGGCACCCTCCTACGAGCAGTACTTC,CASSQGAPSYEQYF
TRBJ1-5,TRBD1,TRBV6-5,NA,TGTGCCAGCGCCTGGGACAGATATAGCAATCAGCCCCAGCATTTT,CASAWDRYSNQPQHF
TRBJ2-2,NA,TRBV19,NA,TGTGCCAGTAGAAGGTCCTCGGTTAACACCGGGGAGCTGTTTTTT,CASRRSSVNTGELFF
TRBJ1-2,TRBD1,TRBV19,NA,TGTGCCACTCGGCAGGGGGCTAACTATGGCTACACCTTC,CATRQGANYGYTF
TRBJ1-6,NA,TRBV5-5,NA,TGTGCCAGCTTACGTGGTTCACCCCTCCACTTT,CASLRGSPLHF
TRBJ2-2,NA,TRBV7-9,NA,TGTGCCAGCAGCTTTCCAGGGAAGGACACCGGGGAGCTGTTTTTT,CASSFPGKDTGELFF
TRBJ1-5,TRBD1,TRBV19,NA,TGTGCCAGTAGGGTGACAGGGGGCCAATATAGCAATCAGCCCCAGCATTTT,CASRVTGGQYSNQPQHF
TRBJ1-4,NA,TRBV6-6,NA,TGTGCCAGCAGCGGCCTCCTTGACGAAAAACTGTTTTTT,CASSGLLDEKLFF
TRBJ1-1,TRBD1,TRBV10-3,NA,TGTGCCATCAGTGTCAGACAGGGGGCGATCGGTACTGAAGCTTTCTTT,CAISVRQGAIGTEAFF
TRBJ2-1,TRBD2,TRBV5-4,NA,TGTGCCAGCAGCCCAGGGTTTTGGACTAGCGGGGCGTCCTACAATGAGCAGTTCTTC,CASSPGFWTSGASYNEQFF
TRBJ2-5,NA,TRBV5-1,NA,TGCGCCAGCAGCTTGAAAGAGACCCAGTACTTC,CASSLKETQYF
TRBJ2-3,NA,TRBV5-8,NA,TGTGCCAGCAGCTTGGCCGTAAGGAACACAGATACGCAGTATTTT,CASSLAVRNTDTQYF
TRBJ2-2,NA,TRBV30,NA,TGTGCCTGGACAGTCACCGGGGAGCTGTTTTTT,CAWTVTGELFF
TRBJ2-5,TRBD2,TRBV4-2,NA,TGTGCCAGCAGCCAAGGACTAGCGGGGGGTCAAGAGACCCAGTACTTC,CASSQGLAGGQETQYF
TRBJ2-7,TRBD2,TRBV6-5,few,TGTGCCAGCAGTCGCGGGGGAAGGTACGAGCAGTACTTC,CASSRGGRYEQYF
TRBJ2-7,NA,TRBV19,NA,TGTGCCAGTAGCCCCGGGACACACTCCTACGAGCAGTACTTC,CASSPGTHSYEQYF
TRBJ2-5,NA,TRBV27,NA,TGTGCCAGCAGTAACAGGACCGAGACCCAGTACTTC,CASSNRTETQYF
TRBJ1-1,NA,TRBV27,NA,TGTGCCAGCAGCCTAGGGGTCGGGGAACCGAACACTGAAGCTTTCTTT,CASSLGVGEPNTEAFF
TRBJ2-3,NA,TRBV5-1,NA,TGCGCCAGCAGCTTGTTAAGGGCGGGACAGCCTAGCACAGATACGCAGTATTTT,CASSLLRAGQPSTDTQYF
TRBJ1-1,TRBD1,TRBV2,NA,TGTGCCAGCAGAGTCAACAGGGGCCCGAACACTGAAGCTTTCTTT,CASRVNRGPNTEAFF
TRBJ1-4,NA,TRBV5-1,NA,TGCGCCAGCAGCCCGGACAGCCCGAATGAAAAACTGTTTTTT,CASSPDSPNEKLFF
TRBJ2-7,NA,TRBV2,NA,TGTGCCAGCAGCCAAATCAAGAGCGAGCAGTACTTC,CASSQIKSEQYF
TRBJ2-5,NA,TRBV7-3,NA,TGTGCCAGCAGCTATGGGGCCCAAGAGACCCAGTACTTC,CASSYGAQETQYF
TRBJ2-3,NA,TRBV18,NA,TGTGCCAGCTCACTGAGCACAGATACGCAGTATTTT,CASSLSTDTQYF
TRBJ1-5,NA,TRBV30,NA,TGTGCCTGGAGTGTCGGTCAGCCCCAGCATTTT,CAWSVGQPQHF
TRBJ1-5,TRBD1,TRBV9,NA,TGTGCCAGCAGCGTAGGGCAGGGGGTGAATCAGCCCCAGCATTTT,CASSVGQGVNQPQHF
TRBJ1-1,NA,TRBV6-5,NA,TGTGCCAGCAGTTACTGGGACACACGGAACACTGAAGCTTTCTTT,CASSYWDTRNTEAFF
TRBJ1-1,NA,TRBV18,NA,TGTGCCAGCTCACCACCACTAGGACAAAACACTGAAGCTTTCTTT,CASSPPLGQNTEAFF
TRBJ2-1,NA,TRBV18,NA,TGTGCCAGCTCACGAGGTAGTTCCACTAATGAGCAGTTCTTC,CASSRGSSTNEQFF
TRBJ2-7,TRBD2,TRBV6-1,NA,TGTGCCAGCAGTCCGGGACTAGGGATTGTCGAGCAGTACTTC,CASSPGLGIVEQYF
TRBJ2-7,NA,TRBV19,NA,TGTGCCAGTAGTCTAAATTTCGGGGGAGAAATCTACGAGCAGTACTTC,CASSLNFGGEIYEQYF
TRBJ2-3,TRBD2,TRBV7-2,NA,TGTGCCAGCAGCACTGAGCGGGGGGCTAGCACAGATACGCAGTATTTT,CASSTERGASTDTQYF
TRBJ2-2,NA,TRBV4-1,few,TGCGCCAGCAGCTACTGGGGGGAGTCCGGGGAGCTGTTTTTT,CASSYWGESGELFF